A single sample is the source of the 32 T cell receptor beta chains below, sequenced in a study of beta chain features in type 1 diabetes. These receptors have no known antigen. Study results and caveats: Shorter TCRB CDR3s, moderately but significantly so, marked every one of the four CD4+ subsets in Type 1 diabetes patients.

What was sequenced were expressed TCRB transcripts, since all of the isolated RNA had been reverse transcribed. Libraries were prepared by immunoSEQ multiplex PCR; TCRdb keeps only in-frame clonotypes and omits some of them. The sample lists around 300,000 clones; approximately 16% were seen once. The sample taken for sequencing was naive CD4+ T cells from blood. Receptor source: a man aged 18 to 29 with type 1 diabetes.

This chain links TRBV5-6 with TRBJ2-1; TRBD2 matches 11 bases. The CDR3 runs 15 residues. The germline V gene encodes CDR1 SGHDT and CDR2 YYEEEE. The V segment lost 5 bases and the J segment 7 bases; nucleotides outside the gene matches: 8. This chain's CDR3 is CASRWTSGPFNEQFF. The CDR3 DNA follows: TGTGCCAGCAGGTGGACTAGCGGGCCTTTTAATGAGCAGTTCTTC.

The rearrangement joins TRBV28 to TRBJ1-2; D might be TRBD1 (5 bases). This CDR3 contains 16 residues. The V end was cut by 2 bases, the J end by 10 bases, with 23 bases between. The germline V gene encodes CDR1 MDHEN and CDR2 SYDVKM. CDR3 coding DNA: TGTGCCAGCAGTTTAGGCAGGTACCGCGTTCCGGGGGTCTACACCTTC. Translating it yields CASSLGRYRVPGVYTF.

This clone was observed a handful of times. This chain joins TRBV28 and TRBJ2-2; D is possibly TRBD1 (6 bases). Germline V gene lookup returns CDR1 MDHEN and CDR2 SYDVKM. The CDR3 sequence is 12 residues long. CDR3 amino acids: CVGQSNTGELFF. The CDR3 DNA reads as TGTGTAGGACAGTCGAACACCGGGGAGCTGTTTTTT.

Only a few counts were recorded for this clone. The CDR3 protein is CASSPGTGINQPQHF. As DNA, the CDR3 is TGTGCCAGCAGTCCAGGGACAGGGATCAATCAGCCCCAGCATTTT. The chain has TRBV28 and TRBJ1-5; 9 nucleotides align to TRBD1. The J segment lost 3 bases and the V segment lost 5 bases, leaving 5 bases of the junction unmatched. The germline gives CDR1 MDHEN, CDR2 SYDVKM. The CDR3 loop spans 15 amino acids.

This clone was observed a few times. The V gene is TRBV13, the J gene TRBJ2-5; possibly TRBD1 for D (6 bases). The CDR3 contains 15 residues. Germline V gene sequence: CDR1 PRHDT, CDR2 FYEKMQ (reference sequence). Trimming removed 5 bases from V and 4 bases from J, with 17 bases in between. In DNA form, the CDR3 reads TGTGCCAGCAGCATATCGACAGGACCCCGAGAGACCCAGTACTTC. This encodes CASSISTGPRETQYF.

V gene TRBV7-9 combines with J gene TRBJ1-2, with 7 positions matching TRBD1. J gave up 2 bases and V 0 bases, and 6 bases lay outside the gene matches. This CDR3 contains 16 residues. Per the germline V gene, CDR1 is SEHNR and CDR2 is FQNEAQ (reference sequence). The CDR3 reads CASSLAPWTGNYGYTF. The CDR3 DNA follows: TGTGCCAGCAGCTTAGCTCCCTGGACAGGAAACTATGGCTACACCTTC.

The chain uses TRBV10-3 and TRBJ1-1, with a possible D match to TRBD1 (6 bases). The CDR3 consists of 13 residues. The germline CDR1 and CDR2 sequences are ENHRY and SYGVKD. Trimming took 4 bases from V and 3 from J, leaving 9 bases between them. The CDR3 DNA reads TGTGCCATCAGTGTCAGGGGCGACACTGAAGCTTTCTTT. Translated, it gives CAISVRGDTEAFF.

The chain carries TRBV4-2 and TRBJ2-2; TRBD2 matches at 7 bases. Trimming at V came to 1 base and at J to 5 bases, leaving 4 bases not matched to a gene. Germline V gene data show CDR1 as LGHNA and CDR2 as YNFKEQ. The CDR3 sequence is 15 residues long. CDR3 in DNA: TGTGCCAGCAGCCAAGGACTAGCCCGGACCGGGGAGCTGTTTTTT. Encoded protein: CASSQGLARTGELFF.

This clone has a handful of counts. This chain links TRBV28 with TRBJ2-3; unclear D gene. The CDR3 runs 12 residues. The germline gives CDR1 MDHEN, CDR2 SYDVKM. V gave up 3 bases and J gave up 5 bases, with 6 bases separating them. The CDR3 nucleotides read TGTGCCAGCAGTTTCATCATAGATACGCAGTATTTT. It translates to CASSFIIDTQYF.

This clone was detected only a few times. The V and J genes are TRBV5-1 and TRBJ1-2, with D hard to call. This CDR3 has 13 amino acids. From germline, CDR1 is SGHRS and CDR2 YFSETQ. V dropped 0 bases and J dropped 3 bases, with 6 bases sitting between them. The CDR3 protein is CASSLDSYYGYTF. The CDR3 region has the DNA TGCGCCAGCAGCTTGGACAGCTACTATGGCTACACCTTC.

The V call is TRBV28, the J call TRBJ2-7; D remains unclear. V was pared by 7 bases and J by 0 bases, with 13 bases between. In germline, CDR1 is MDHEN, CDR2 SYDVKM. The CDR3 contains 14 residues. CDR3 in amino acids: CASTPSVSSYEQYF. As DNA, the CDR3 is TGTGCCAGCACCCCGTCAGTATCCTCCTACGAGCAGTACTTC.

This clone was recorded a few times. This chain joins TRBV28 and TRBJ2-7, with D maybe TRBD2 (5 bases). V was clipped by 4 bases and J by 4 bases, with 8 bases between them. The CDR3 spans 12 residues. Germline CDR1 reads MDHEN; CDR2 reads SYDVKM. The CDR3 DNA is TGTGCCAGCAGTTCTAGCTTGTACGAGCAGTACTTC. Translation gives CASSSSLYEQYF.

This clone was detected a few times. J is TRBJ2-3 and V is TRBV11-2; D remains ambiguous. The germline CDR1 and CDR2 sequences are SGHAT and FQNNGV. The CDR3 sequence is 16 residues long. V dropped 1 base and J dropped 7 bases, with 18 bases sitting between them. The CDR3 here is CASSLARSRVANTQYF. The DNA for the CDR3 is TGTGCCAGCAGCTTAGCGCGGTCCCGGGTCGCGAATACGCAGTATTTT.

This clone was counted only a few times. The chain uses TRBV5-1 and TRBJ2-1; TRBD1 might be the D (5 bases). This CDR3 is built from 13 residues. Trimming removed 1 base at V and 4 bases at J, with 6 bases between. Germline CDR1 reads SGHRS; CDR2 reads YFSETQ. CDR3 coding DNA: TGCGCCAGCAGCTTGCAGGGTTACAATGAGCAGTTCTTC. It encodes CASSLQGYNEQFF.

CDR3 nucleotides: TGTGCCAGCAGAGGAACAGGTTCCGGCGGCTACACCTTC. Translating it yields CASRGTGSGGYTF. The chain is built from TRBV27 and TRBJ1-2, with a weak D call TRBD1 (5 bases). Germline V gene sequence: CDR1 MNHEY, CDR2 SMNVEV (reference sequence). CDR3 length equals 13 residues. The V and J ends lost 6 bases and 8 bases respectively, with 16 bases between them.

This clone has more than one count but fewer than ten. V is TRBV28 and J is TRBJ2-7, with 7 bases matching TRBD2. Losses at the gene ends were 9 bases for V and 0 bases for J; bases not matched to a gene: 2. This CDR3 has 12 amino acids. The germline V gene encodes CDR1 MDHEN and CDR2 SYDVKM. CDR3 protein: CASERGSYEQYF. As DNA, the CDR3 is TGTGCCAGTGAGCGGGGCTCCTACGAGCAGTACTTC.

This chain joins TRBV7-9 and TRBJ2-1; unclear D gene. The length of the CDR3 is 15 residues. Germline loops: CDR1 SEHNR, CDR2 FQNEAQ (reference sequence). The V and J ends lost 5 bases and 0 bases respectively, with 11 bases between them. The CDR3 loop is CASSPYRSSYNEQFF. CDR3 coding DNA: TGTGCCAGCAGCCCTTACCGGAGCTCCTACAATGAGCAGTTCTTC.

The chain couples TRBV28 to TRBJ2-5, with 7 positions matching TRBD1. V lost 9 bases and J lost 2; bases outside the gene matches: 12. The CDR3 consists of 15 residues. Germline V gives CDR1 MDHEN, CDR2 SYDVKM. The chain's CDR3 is CASNRGGAGQETQYF. CDR3 nucleotides: TGTGCCAGTAACAGGGGTGGGGCCGGTCAAGAGACCCAGTACTTC.

The chain combines TRBV30 with TRBJ2-3, with 9 bases fitting TRBD2. This CDR3 spans 17 amino acids. Losses at the gene ends were 0 bases for V and 7 bases for J; bases not matched to a gene: 14. CDR1 and CDR2 from the germline V gene are GTSNPN and SVGIG (reference sequence). CDR3 protein: CAWSVYNLLAGRNTQYF. DNA of the CDR3: TGTGCCTGGAGTGTATACAACCTCCTAGCGGGGCGGAATACGCAGTATTTT.

The chain carries TRBV5-4 and TRBJ2-2; 10 bases line up with TRBD2. CDR3 length: 16 amino acids. After removal of 4 bases from V and 9 bases from J, the junction contained 12 bases not matched to a gene. Germline V lookup: CDR1 SGHNT, CDR2 YYREEE (reference sequence). The CDR3 loop reads CASSPGASGSPWELFF. The CDR3 DNA reads TGTGCCAGCAGCCCGGGGGCTAGCGGGAGTCCCTGGGAGCTGTTTTTT.

The chain joins TRBV5-1 to TRBJ2-7, with 11 bases that match TRBD1. Germline V gives CDR1 SGHRS, CDR2 YFSETQ. The CDR3 has 14 residues. J lost 5 bases, V lost 3 bases, and 4 bases had no gene match. The CDR3 here is CASSSGTGGDEQYF. The CDR3 DNA reads TGCGCCAGCAGCTCGGGGACAGGGGGAGACGAGCAGTACTTC. Supplemented by reference TRBV5-1 and TRBJ2-7, the full variable domain reads KAGVTQTPRYLIKTRGQQVTLSCSPISGHRSVSWYQQTPGQGLQFLFEYFSETQRNKGNFPGRFSGRQFSNSRSEMNVSTLELGDSALYLCASSSGTGGDEQYFGPGTRLTVT.

The chain has TRBV28 and TRBJ2-1; 11 bases agree with TRBD2. Trimming cost V 2 bases and J 8 bases; bases outside gene matches: 11. This CDR3 is built from 17 residues. CDR1 and CDR2 (germline): MDHEN, SYDVKM. The CDR3 coding sequence is TGTGCCAGCAGTTTAAATCTAGCGGGGGGCCAAACCCATGAGCAGTTCTTC. Amino acid sequence: CASSLNLAGGQTHEQFF.

The table lists this clone with a few counts. The CDR3 region has the DNA TGTGCCAGCAGCTTGGACAGGGCGGAGAGCACTGAAGCTTTCTTT. Its protein product is CASSLDRAESTEAFF. The chain employs TRBV7-2 and TRBJ1-1; 8 nucleotides align to TRBD1. This CDR3 comprises 15 residues. Germline V gene lookup returns CDR1 SGHTA and CDR2 FQGNSA. The V segment lost 3 bases and the J segment 4 bases; nucleotides outside the gene matches: 7.

J is TRBJ2-7 and V is TRBV28, with 10 positions matching TRBD1. This CDR3 is 14 amino acids long. The germline gives CDR1 MDHEN, CDR2 SYDVKM. V trimming: 6 bases; J trimming: 5 bases; junction bases outside the gene matches: 7. CDR3 sequence (DNA): TGTGCCAGCAGGGACAGGGGGAACCTTGACGAGCAGTACTTC. The encoded protein is CASRDRGNLDEQYF.

The chain has TRBV12-5 and TRBJ1-2; perhaps TRBD1 as D (6 bases). Trimming cost V 2 bases and J 0 bases, with 13 bases left between them. This CDR3 comprises 16 residues. Germline CDR1 reads LGHNT; CDR2 reads FRNRAP. The CDR3 loop is CASGLSGQLTNYGYTF. CDR3 nucleotides: TGTGCTAGTGGTTTGTCAGGACAGCTGACTAACTATGGCTACACCTTC.

The table lists this clone with a few counts. CDR3 residues: CASSPPRGRNIQYF. The CDR3 coding sequence is TGTGCCAGCAGCCCCCCGAGGGGGCGAAACATTCAGTACTTC. V and J are TRBV7-9 and TRBJ2-4; 7 bases align to TRBD1. V lost 5 bases and J lost 6; bases outside the gene matches: 7. The CDR3 loop spans 14 amino acids. Germline V gene sequence: CDR1 SEHNR, CDR2 FQNEAQ (reference sequence).

The chain joins TRBV28 to TRBJ2-1, with 9 bases matching TRBD1. Germline CDR1 reads MDHEN; CDR2 reads SYDVKM. The CDR3 runs 15 residues. Trimming took 8 bases from V and 6 from J; bases not matched to a gene: 11. CDR3 loop: CASRGLGTGPNEQFF. The DNA for the CDR3 is TGTGCCAGCCGTGGGCTTGGGACAGGGCCCAATGAGCAGTTCTTC.

The chain combines TRBV18 with TRBJ2-5; D perhaps matches TRBD2 (6 bases). Trimming cost V 8 bases and J 5 bases, with 12 bases left between them. The V gene's germline CDR1 is KGHSH and CDR2 LQKENI. The CDR3 is 12 amino acids. The CDR3 region is CASRGLWETQYF. DNA for the CDR3: TGTGCCAGCCGGGGGTTATGGGAGACCCAGTACTTC.

This clone was seen more than once but under ten times. The gene calls are TRBV28 and TRBJ2-7; weak D call: TRBD2 (6 bases). CDR3 length: 11 residues. CDR1 is MDHEN and CDR2 is SYDVKM in the germline V gene. V lost 11 bases to trimming and J lost 2 bases, with 10 bases between them. As DNA, the CDR3 is TGTGCCGGAGGGTATCCCTACGAGCAGTACTTC. It specifies CAGGYPYEQYF.

J is TRBJ2-5 and V is TRBV11-3; D possibly corresponds to TRBD1 (5 bases). The CDR3 length is 14 residues. Deletions cut 5 bases from V and 2 bases from J, with 12 bases between. CDR1 is SGHNT and CDR2 is YENEEA in the germline V gene. CDR3: CASSMGKGQETQYF. DNA of the CDR3: TGTGCCAGCAGCATGGGGAAGGGGCAAGAGACCCAGTACTTC.

The chain is built from TRBV28 and TRBJ2-3; a possible D gene is TRBD2 (7 bases). Germline values: CDR1 MDHEN, CDR2 SYDVKM. Trimming shortened V by 8 bases and J by 2 bases, and 20 bases separated the two germline ends. This CDR3 is 16 amino acids long. The CDR3 loop reads CASLGRGGELTDTQYF. DNA of the CDR3: TGTGCCAGCCTCGGTAGGGGGGGGGAACTCACAGATACGCAGTATTTT.

This rearrangement joins TRBV4-3 to TRBJ1-5; D not resolved. Germline CDR1 reads LGHNA; CDR2 reads YSLEER. The ends were cut back, 0 bases at V and 7 bases at J, with 13 bases in the middle. The CDR3 has 15 amino acids. The CDR3 here is CASSQDYTRRQPQHF. DNA of the CDR3: TGCGCCAGCAGCCAAGACTATACGAGGCGGCAGCCCCAGCATTTT.